This T cell receptor (beta chain) comes out of a study of T-cell reconstitution after alpha-beta-depleted transplantation in children (dated by TCRdb to between 2015 and 2016). With regard to the full study: Using TCR repertoire profiling, the study quantitatively followed how T-cell immune reconstitution unfolded in children after TCRalphabeta/CD19-depleted allogeneic hematopoietic cell transplantation.

The treatment or condition label here, explained by the study, means: allogeneic hematopoietic cell transplantation with graft depleted of TCRalphabeta T cells and CD19 B cells. Transplant recipients were children who received TCRalphabeta/CD19-depleted allogeneic hematopoietic cell grafts. The CDR3 goes from the cysteine to the phenylalanine over 15 residues. Kept here is only the CDR3 DNA, which spans 45 bases and is read in frame from base 1. The germline V gene specifies SGDLS as CDR1 and YYNGEE as CDR2. Relative to germline, V is missing 0 bases and J is missing 2 bases, with 5 bases of the junction outside any gene match. Study-level results and caveats: The frequencies of hyperexpanded clones fell over the following months, and after one year, T-cell counts and TCRbeta diversity were mostly attributed to newly produced T cells. Apparently early alphabetaT-cell count recovery about two months after transplant reportedly relied on only several hundred rapidly expanded clones derived from non-depleted graft cells. In some patients, the high TCRbeta diversity seen at day 60 was put down to recipient T cells and intrathymic progenitors that had survived conditioning.

The method was PCR. TCRdb shows the sequencer as Illumina HiSeq 2500. TCR libraries were prepared with molecular barcoding, using unique molecular identifiers to normalize TCRbeta repertoire quantification. TCRdb trimmed public reads at Q25 via fastp, called clones via MiXCR and kept in-frame beta chains. Every distinct CDR3 protein forms one entry, paired with its most common genes and DNA. The sample records about 440,000 distinct CDR3 sequences, around two fifths of which are singletons. 27% of the sample lies in the top ten. About this clonotype: No cognate antigen has been identified for it. One base away there is no much larger clone; base qualities are not given.

The material was PBMCs, obtained before TCRalphabeta/CD19-depleted stem cell transplant. This TCR came from a girl aged 2 to 10 with aplastic anemia, due to receive a stem cell transplant. The rearranged chain carries TRBV9 and TRBJ2-7, with 7 bases in between that match TRBD2. The nucleotides are TGTGCCAGCAGCGTAGTCCCTAGCGGACCCTACGAGCAGTACTTC. Its product reads: CASSVVPSGPYEQYF.